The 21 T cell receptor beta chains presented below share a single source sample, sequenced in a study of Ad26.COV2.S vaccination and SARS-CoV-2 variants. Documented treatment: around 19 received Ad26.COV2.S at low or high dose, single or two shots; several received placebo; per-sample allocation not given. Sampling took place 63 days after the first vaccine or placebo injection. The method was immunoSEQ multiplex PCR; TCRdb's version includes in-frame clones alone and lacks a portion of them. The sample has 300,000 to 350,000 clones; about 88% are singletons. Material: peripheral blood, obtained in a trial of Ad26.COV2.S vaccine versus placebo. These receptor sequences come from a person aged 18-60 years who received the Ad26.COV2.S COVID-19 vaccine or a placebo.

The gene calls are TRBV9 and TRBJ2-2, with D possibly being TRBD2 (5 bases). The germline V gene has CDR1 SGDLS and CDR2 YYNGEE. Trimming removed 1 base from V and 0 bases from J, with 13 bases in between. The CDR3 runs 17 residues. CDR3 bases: TGTGCCAGCAGCGTATTAGAGGGAACCTCGAACACCGGGGAGCTGTTTTTT. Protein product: CASSVLEGTSNTGELFF. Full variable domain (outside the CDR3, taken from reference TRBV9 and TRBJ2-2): DSGVTQTPKHLITATGQRVTLRCSPRSGDLSVYWYQQSLDQGLQFLIQYYNGEERAKGNILERFSAQQFPDLHSELNLSSLELGDSALYFCASSVLEGTSNTGELFFGEGSRLTVL.

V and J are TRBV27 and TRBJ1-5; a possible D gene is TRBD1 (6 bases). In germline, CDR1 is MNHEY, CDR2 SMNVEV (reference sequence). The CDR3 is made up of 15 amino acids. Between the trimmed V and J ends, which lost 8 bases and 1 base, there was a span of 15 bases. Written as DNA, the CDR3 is TGTGCCAGCGGATCAGGGGTAGTAAGCAATCAGCCCCAGCATTTT. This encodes CASGSGVVSNQPQHF.

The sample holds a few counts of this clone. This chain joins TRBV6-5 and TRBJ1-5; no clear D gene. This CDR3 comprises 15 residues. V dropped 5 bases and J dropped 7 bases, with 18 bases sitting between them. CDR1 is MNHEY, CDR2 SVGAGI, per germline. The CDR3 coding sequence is TGTGCCAGCAGTCCTGACTTCCTGACGAACCAGCCCCAGCATTTT. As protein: CASSPDFLTNQPQHF.

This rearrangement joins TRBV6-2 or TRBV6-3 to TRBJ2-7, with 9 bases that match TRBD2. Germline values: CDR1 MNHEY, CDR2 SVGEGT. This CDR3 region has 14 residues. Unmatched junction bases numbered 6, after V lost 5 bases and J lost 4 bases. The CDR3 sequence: CASSLISGGYEQYF. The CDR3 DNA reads TGTGCCAGCAGTCTAATTAGCGGGGGATACGAGCAGTACTTC.

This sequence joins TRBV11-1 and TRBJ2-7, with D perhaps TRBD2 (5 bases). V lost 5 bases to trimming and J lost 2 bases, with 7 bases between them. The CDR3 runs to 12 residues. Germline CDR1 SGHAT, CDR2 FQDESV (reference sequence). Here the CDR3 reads CASSPRAYEQYF. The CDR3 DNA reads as TGTGCCAGCAGCCCGAGGGCCTACGAGCAGTACTTC. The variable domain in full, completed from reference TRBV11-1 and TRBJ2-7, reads EAEVAQSPRYKITEKSQAVAFWCDPISGHATLYWYRQILGQGPELLVQFQDESVVDDSQLPKDRFSAERLKGVDSTLKIQPAELGDSAMYLCASSPRAYEQYFGPGTRLTVT.

CDR3 amino acids: CAWSTGQKAFF. CDR3 nucleotide sequence: TGTGCCTGGAGCACAGGACAGAAAGCTTTCTTT. This chain uses TRBV30 with TRBJ1-1; maybe TRBD1 (6 bases). Looked up from germline, CDR1 is GTSNPN and CDR2 is SVGIG (reference sequence). CDR3 size: 11 residues. V gave up 3 bases and J gave up 9 bases, with 11 bases separating them.

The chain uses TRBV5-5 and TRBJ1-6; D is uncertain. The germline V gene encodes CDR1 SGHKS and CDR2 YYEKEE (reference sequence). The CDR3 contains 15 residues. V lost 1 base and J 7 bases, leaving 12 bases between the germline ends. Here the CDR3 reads CASSLLGMENSPLHF. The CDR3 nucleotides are TGTGCCAGCAGCTTGCTGGGGATGGAGAATTCACCCCTCCACTTT.

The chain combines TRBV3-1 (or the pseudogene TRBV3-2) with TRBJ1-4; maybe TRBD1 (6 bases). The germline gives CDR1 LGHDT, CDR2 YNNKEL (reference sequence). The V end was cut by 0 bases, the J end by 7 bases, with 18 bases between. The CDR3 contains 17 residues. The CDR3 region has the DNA TGTGCCAGCAGCCAAGATCCAGGGGTCTCAGGTTTTGAAAAACTGTTTTTT. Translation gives CASSQDPGVSGFEKLFF.

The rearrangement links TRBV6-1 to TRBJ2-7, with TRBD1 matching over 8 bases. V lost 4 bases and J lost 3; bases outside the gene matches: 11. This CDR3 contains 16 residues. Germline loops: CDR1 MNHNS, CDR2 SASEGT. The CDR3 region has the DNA TGTGCCAGCAGTGGTGATTCAGGGGGCCTTGGCTACGAGCAGTACTTC. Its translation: CASSGDSGGLGYEQYF.

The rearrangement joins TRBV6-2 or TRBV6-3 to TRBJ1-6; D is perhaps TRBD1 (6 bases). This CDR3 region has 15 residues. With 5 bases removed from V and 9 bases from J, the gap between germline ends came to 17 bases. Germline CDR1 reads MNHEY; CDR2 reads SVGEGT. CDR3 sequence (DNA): TGTGCCAGCAGTGTTCACAGGGACCGGACTTCACCCCTCCACTTT. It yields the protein CASSVHRDRTSPLHF.

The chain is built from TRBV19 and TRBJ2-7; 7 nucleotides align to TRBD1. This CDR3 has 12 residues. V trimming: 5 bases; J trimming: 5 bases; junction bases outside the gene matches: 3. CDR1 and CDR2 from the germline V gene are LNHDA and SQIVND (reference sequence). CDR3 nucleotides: TGTGCCAGTAGTCATGACAGGGACGAGCAGTACTTC. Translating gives CASSHDRDEQYF.

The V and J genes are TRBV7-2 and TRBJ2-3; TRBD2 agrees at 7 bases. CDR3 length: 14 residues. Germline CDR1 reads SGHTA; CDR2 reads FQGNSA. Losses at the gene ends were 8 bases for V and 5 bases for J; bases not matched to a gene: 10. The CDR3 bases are TGTGCCAGCCGAAGGACTAGTTTGTTAGATACGCAGTATTTT. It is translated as CASRRTSLLDTQYF.

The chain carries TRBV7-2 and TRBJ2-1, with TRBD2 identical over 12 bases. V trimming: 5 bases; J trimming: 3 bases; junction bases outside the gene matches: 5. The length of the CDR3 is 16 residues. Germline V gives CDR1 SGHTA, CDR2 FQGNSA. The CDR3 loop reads CASSTGLAGLYNEQFF. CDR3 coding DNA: TGTGCCAGCAGCACGGGACTAGCGGGCCTCTACAATGAGCAGTTCTTC.

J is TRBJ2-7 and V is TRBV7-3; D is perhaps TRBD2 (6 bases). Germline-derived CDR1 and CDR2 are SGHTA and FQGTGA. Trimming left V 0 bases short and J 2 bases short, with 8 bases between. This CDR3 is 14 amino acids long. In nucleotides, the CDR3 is TGTGCCAGCAGCTTAACGGGAGGAGCCTACGAGCAGTACTTC. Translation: CASSLTGGAYEQYF.

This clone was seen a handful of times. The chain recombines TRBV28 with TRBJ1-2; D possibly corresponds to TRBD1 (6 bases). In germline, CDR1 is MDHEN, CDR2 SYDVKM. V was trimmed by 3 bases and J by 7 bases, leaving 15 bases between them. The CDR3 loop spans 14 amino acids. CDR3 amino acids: CASSLGTRGVGYTF. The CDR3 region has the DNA TGTGCCAGCAGTTTGGGGACCAGGGGTGTTGGCTACACCTTC.

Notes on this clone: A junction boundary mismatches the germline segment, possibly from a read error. CDR3 loop: CASRGNNSPLHF. CDR3 nucleotide sequence: TGTGCCAGTAGAGGGAATAACTCACCCCTCCACTTT. The chain has TRBV19 and TRBJ1-6; D is unclear. Germline V gene lookup returns CDR1 LNHDA and CDR2 SQIVND (reference sequence). The CDR3 is 12 residues long. Based on the CDR3 plus reference TRBV19 and TRBJ1-6, the full variable domain is DGGITQSPKYLFRKEGQNVTLSCEQNLNHDAMYWYRQDPGQGLRLIYYSQIVNDFQKGDIAEGYSVSREKKESFPLTVTSAQKNPTAFYLCASRGNNSPLHFGNGTRLTVT.

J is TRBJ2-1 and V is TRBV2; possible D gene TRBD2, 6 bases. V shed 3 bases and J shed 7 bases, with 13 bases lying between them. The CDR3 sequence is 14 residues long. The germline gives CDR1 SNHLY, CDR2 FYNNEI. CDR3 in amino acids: CASSERGRWNEQFF. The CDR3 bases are TGTGCCAGCAGTGAGCGGGGCAGGTGGAATGAGCAGTTCTTC. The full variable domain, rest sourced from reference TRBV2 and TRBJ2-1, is EPEVTQTPSHQVTQMGQEVILRCVPISNHLYFYWYRQILGQKVEFLVSFYNNEISEKSEIFDDQFSVERPDGSNFTLKIRSTKLEDSAMYFCASSERGRWNEQFFGPGTRLTVL.

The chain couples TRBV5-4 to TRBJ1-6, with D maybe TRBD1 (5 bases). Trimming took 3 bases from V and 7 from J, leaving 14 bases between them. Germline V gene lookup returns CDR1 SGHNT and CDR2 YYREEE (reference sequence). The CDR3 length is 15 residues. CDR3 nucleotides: TGTGCCAGCAGCTCGCCTCGGGGGGACAATTCACCCCTCCACTTT. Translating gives CASSSPRGDNSPLHF.

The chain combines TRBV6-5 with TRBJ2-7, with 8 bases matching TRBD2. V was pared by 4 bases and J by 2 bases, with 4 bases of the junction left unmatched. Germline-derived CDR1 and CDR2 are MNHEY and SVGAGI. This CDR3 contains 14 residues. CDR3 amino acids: CASSFSGSTYEQYF. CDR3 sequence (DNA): TGTGCCAGCAGTTTCAGCGGGAGCACCTACGAGCAGTACTTC.

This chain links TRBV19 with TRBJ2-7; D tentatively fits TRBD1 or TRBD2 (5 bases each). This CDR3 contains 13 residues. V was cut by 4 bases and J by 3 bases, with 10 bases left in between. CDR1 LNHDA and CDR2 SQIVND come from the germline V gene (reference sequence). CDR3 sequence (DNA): TGTGCCAGTAGTACCGTGAGGGGCTACGAGCAGTACTTC. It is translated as CASSTVRGYEQYF. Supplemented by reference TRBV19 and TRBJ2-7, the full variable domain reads DGGITQSPKYLFRKEGQNVTLSCEQNLNHDAMYWYRQDPGQGLRLIYYSQIVNDFQKGDIAEGYSVSREKKESFPLTVTSAQKNPTAFYLCASSTVRGYEQYFGPGTRLTVT.

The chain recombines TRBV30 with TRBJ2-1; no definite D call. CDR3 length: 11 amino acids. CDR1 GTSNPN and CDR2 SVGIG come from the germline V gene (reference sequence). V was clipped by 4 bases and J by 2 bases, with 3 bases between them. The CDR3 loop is CAWTAYNEQFF. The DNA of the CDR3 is TGTGCCTGGACAGCCTACAATGAGCAGTTCTTC. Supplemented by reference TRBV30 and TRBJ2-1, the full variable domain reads SQTIHQWPATLVQPVGSPLSLECTVEGTSNPNLYWYRQAAGRGLQLLFYSVGIGQISSEVPQNLSASRPQDRQFILSSKKLLLSDSGFYLCAWTAYNEQFFGPGTRLTVL.